The rows below give T cell receptor beta chains drawn from one sample of a study of CD8 T cells in Susac syndrome. In TCRdb, the immunoSEQ multiplex PCR reads were re-called with MiXCR into one record per CDR3 protein. This table holds over 150,000 distinct CDR3 sequences, over 90% found once. Sequencing used CD4+ T cells from PBMCs. Every receptor here comes from a human donor with multiple sclerosis. Both conserved end residues are trimmed from each CDR3. Each record gives: V gene, clone size, CDR3 length, D gene, CDR3 protein. D genes are given only for firm matches. Part of the rows lack a size; the others show once, few, many or a class for expanded clones.

v_gene: TRBV3-1; abundance: -; len: 12; d_gene: -; CDR3aa: ASSPRDRGNEQF
v_gene: TRBV5-1; abundance: -; len: 15; d_gene: -; CDR3aa: ASSLSGTSRSYNEQF
v_gene: TRBV7-9; abundance: once; len: 13; d_gene: TRBD2; CDR3aa: ASTPTSGRVETQY
v_gene: TRBV4-2; abundance: -; len: 11; d_gene: -; CDR3aa: ASSQDERAGYT
v_gene: TRBV20-1; abundance: -; len: 11; d_gene: -; CDR3aa: SARDFRGSPLH
v_gene: TRBV9; abundance: once; len: 13; d_gene: -; CDR3aa: ASSVESSAGGELF
v_gene: TRBV20-1; abundance: -; len: 14; d_gene: TRBD1; CDR3aa: SVTKQGFLVGTEAF
v_gene: TRBV30; abundance: -; len: 10; d_gene: -; CDR3aa: AWTVNRSGYT
v_gene: TRBV4-1; abundance: -; len: 16; d_gene: -; CDR3aa: ASSQTRARGVLNQPQH
v_gene: TRBV15; abundance: -; len: 12; d_gene: -; CDR3aa: ATSRGGLIYGYT
v_gene: TRBV20-1; abundance: -; len: 12; d_gene: TRBD1; CDR3aa: SAPPGQRHTEAF
v_gene: TRBV2; abundance: -; len: 12; d_gene: -; CDR3aa: ASSNDSPYSPLH
v_gene: TRBV25-1; abundance: -; len: 9; d_gene: -; CDR3aa: ASSFSDTQY
v_gene: TRBV3-1; abundance: once; len: 11; d_gene: -; CDR3aa: ASSQAGYTEAF
v_gene: TRBV19; abundance: -; len: 11; d_gene: -; CDR3aa: ASIGESTGELF
v_gene: TRBV11-2; abundance: once; len: 11; d_gene: -; CDR3aa: ASGTSSYNEQF
v_gene: TRBV30; abundance: -; len: 11; d_gene: -; CDR3aa: AWSRGRNQPQH
v_gene: TRBV4-1; abundance: -; len: 14; d_gene: -; CDR3aa: ASSQGALASLETQY
v_gene: TRBV30; abundance: -; len: 11; d_gene: -; CDR3aa: AWSVPSTDTQY
v_gene: TRBV4-1; abundance: -; len: 13; d_gene: -; CDR3aa: ASSPLGMGYNEQF
v_gene: TRBV7-8; abundance: -; len: 12; d_gene: TRBD1; CDR3aa: ASLTGPTGRTQY
v_gene: TRBV20-1; abundance: -; len: 12; d_gene: -; CDR3aa: SARVPSSGNTIY
v_gene: TRBV15; abundance: -; len: 13; d_gene: -; CDR3aa: ATSRGRDSGNTIY
v_gene: TRBV9; abundance: -; len: 13; d_gene: TRBD1; CDR3aa: ASSVFWDRDVGYT
v_gene: TRBV30; abundance: -; len: 9; d_gene: -; CDR3aa: AWSSRTVVY
v_gene: TRBV10-3; abundance: -; len: 13; d_gene: -; CDR3aa: AIIGRGEEGTEAF
v_gene: TRBV9; abundance: -; len: 9; d_gene: -; CDR3aa: ASSGGNEQF
v_gene: TRBV30; abundance: -; len: 13; d_gene: -; CDR3aa: AWRSSVIIQETQY
v_gene: TRBV14; abundance: -; len: 11; d_gene: -; CDR3aa: ASSQNRRNEQY
v_gene: TRBV9; abundance: few; len: 12; d_gene: TRBD1; CDR3aa: ASSVGQLQETQY
v_gene: TRBV11-2; abundance: -; len: 10; d_gene: -; CDR3aa: ASSFSPGTQY
v_gene: TRBV5-1; abundance: -; len: 12; d_gene: TRBD1; CDR3aa: ASSTGTGEYEQY
v_gene: TRBV30; abundance: -; len: 12; d_gene: TRBD2; CDR3aa: AWSLSGRSYEQY
v_gene: TRBV30; abundance: -; len: 12; d_gene: -; CDR3aa: AWSREFESGELF
v_gene: TRBV18; abundance: -; len: 12; d_gene: -; CDR3aa: ASSPPGPPYEQY
v_gene: TRBV29-1; abundance: once; len: 10; d_gene: TRBD2; CDR3aa: AGRETTDTQY
v_gene: TRBV5-4; abundance: -; len: 12; d_gene: TRBD2; CDR3aa: ASSLASGTHEQY
v_gene: TRBV11-2; abundance: -; len: 11; d_gene: -; CDR3aa: ASSPPTGNEQF
v_gene: TRBV18; abundance: once; len: 13; d_gene: -; CDR3aa: ASSLRAQTGNTIY
v_gene: TRBV29-1; abundance: few; len: 11; d_gene: -; CDR3aa: SVDVPENTEAF
v_gene: TRBV9; abundance: -; len: 11; d_gene: -; CDR3aa: ASSVDWKETQY
v_gene: TRBV27; abundance: -; len: 12; d_gene: TRBD1; CDR3aa: ASKGAGARNEQF
v_gene: TRBV29-1; abundance: -; len: 12; d_gene: TRBD1; CDR3aa: SALLGTANTEAF
v_gene: TRBV9; abundance: -; len: 11; d_gene: -; CDR3aa: ASSLTSGNEQF
v_gene: TRBV12-3/TRBV12-4; abundance: -; len: 10; d_gene: -; CDR3aa: ASSPGLDEQY
v_gene: TRBV3-1; abundance: -; len: 11; d_gene: -; CDR3aa: ASSLLGDNEQF
v_gene: TRBV3-1; abundance: -; len: 11; d_gene: -; CDR3aa: ASSQGFVPEAF
v_gene: TRBV12-3/TRBV12-4; abundance: -; len: 11; d_gene: -; CDR3aa: ASSYTGSQPQH
v_gene: TRBV3-1; abundance: -; len: 9; d_gene: -; CDR3aa: ASSQMKTQY
v_gene: TRBV7-8; abundance: -; len: 12; d_gene: TRBD1; CDR3aa: ASSLEGAGSGYT
v_gene: TRBV30; abundance: once; len: 12; d_gene: -; CDR3aa: AWRPTGVPNEQF
v_gene: TRBV20-1; abundance: -; len: 14; d_gene: TRBD1; CDR3aa: SARAPTDRSDLEAF
v_gene: TRBV5-4; abundance: -; len: 11; d_gene: -; CDR3aa: ASSLRGQNIQY
v_gene: TRBV11-2; abundance: -; len: 11; d_gene: -; CDR3aa: ATTTDYQETQY